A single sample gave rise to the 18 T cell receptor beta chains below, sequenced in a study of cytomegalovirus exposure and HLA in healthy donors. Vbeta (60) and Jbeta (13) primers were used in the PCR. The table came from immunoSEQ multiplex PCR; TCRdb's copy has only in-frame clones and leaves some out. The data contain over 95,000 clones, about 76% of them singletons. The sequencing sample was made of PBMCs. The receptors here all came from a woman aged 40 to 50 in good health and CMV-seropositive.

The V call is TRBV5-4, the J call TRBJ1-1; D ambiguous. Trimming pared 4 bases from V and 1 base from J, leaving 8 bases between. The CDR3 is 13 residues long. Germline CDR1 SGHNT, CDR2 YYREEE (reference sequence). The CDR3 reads CASSRRENTEAFF. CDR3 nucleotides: TGTGCCAGCAGCCGGAGGGAGAACACTGAAGCTTTCTTT. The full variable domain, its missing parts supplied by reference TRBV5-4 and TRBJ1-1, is ETGVTQSPTHLIKTRGQQVTLRCSSQSGHNTVSWYQQALGQGPQFIFQYYREEENGRGNFPPRFSGLQFPNYSSELNVNALELDDSALYLCASSRRENTEAFFGQGTRLTVV.

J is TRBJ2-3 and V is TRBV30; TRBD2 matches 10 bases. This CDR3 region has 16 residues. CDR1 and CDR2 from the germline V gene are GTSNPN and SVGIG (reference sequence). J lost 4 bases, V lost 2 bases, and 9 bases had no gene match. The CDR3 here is CAWSFSSGGGADTQYF. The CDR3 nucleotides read TGTGCCTGGAGTTTTTCTAGCGGGGGTGGGGCAGATACGCAGTATTTT.

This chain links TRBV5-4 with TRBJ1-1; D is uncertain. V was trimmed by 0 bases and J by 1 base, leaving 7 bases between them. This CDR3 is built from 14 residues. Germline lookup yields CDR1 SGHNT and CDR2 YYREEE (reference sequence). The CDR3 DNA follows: TGTGCCAGCAGCTTGGAACTCCCGAACACTGAAGCTTTCTTT. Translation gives CASSLELPNTEAFF.

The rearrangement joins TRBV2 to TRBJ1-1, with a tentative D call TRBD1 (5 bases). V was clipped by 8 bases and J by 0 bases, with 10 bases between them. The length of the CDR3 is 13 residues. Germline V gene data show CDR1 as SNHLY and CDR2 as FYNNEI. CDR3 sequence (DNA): TGTGCCAGCGGCCAAGGGGTGAACACTGAAGCTTTCTTT. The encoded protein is CASGQGVNTEAFF.

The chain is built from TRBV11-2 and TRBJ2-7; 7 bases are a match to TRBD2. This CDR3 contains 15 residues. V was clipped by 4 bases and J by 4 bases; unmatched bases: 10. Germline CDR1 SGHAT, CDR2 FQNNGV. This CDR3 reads CASSSRQGGSYEQYF. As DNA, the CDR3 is TGTGCCAGCAGCTCTCGGCAGGGAGGGAGTTACGAGCAGTACTTC.

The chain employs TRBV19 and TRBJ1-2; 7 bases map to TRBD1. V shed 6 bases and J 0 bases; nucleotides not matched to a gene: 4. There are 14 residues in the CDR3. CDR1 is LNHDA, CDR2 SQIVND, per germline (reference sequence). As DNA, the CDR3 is TGTGCCAGTAGCTCGCAGGGGGCTAACTATGGCTACACCTTC. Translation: CASSSQGANYGYTF.

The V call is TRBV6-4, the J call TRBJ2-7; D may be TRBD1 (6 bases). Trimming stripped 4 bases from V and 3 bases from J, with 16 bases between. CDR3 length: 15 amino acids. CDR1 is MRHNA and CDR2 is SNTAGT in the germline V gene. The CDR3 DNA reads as TGTGCCAGCAGTGTAAAGGGGGAAATGTACTACGAGCAGTACTTC. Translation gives CASSVKGEMYYEQYF.

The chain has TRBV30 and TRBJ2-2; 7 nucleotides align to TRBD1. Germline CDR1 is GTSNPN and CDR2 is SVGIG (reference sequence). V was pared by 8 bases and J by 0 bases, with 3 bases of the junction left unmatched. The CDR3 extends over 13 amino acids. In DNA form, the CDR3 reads TGTGCCAACGACAGGGCGAACACCGGGGAGCTGTTTTTT. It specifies CANDRANTGELFF. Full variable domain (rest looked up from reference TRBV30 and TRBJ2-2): SQTIHQWPATLVQPVGSPLSLECTVEGTSNPNLYWYRQAAGRGLQLLFYSVGIGQISSEVPQNLSASRPQDRQFILSSKKLLLSDSGFYLCANDRANTGELFFGEGSRLTVL.

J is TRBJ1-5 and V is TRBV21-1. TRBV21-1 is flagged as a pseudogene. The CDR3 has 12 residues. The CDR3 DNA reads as TGTGCCAGCCACTTCATATACCAGCCCCAGCATTTT. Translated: CASHFIYQPQHF.

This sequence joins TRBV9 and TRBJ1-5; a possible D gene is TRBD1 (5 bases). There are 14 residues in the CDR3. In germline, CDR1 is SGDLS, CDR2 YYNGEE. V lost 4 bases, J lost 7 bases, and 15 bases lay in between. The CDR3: CASSFGGDSQPQHF. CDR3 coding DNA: TGTGCCAGCAGCTTTGGGGGGGACTCGCAGCCCCAGCATTTT.

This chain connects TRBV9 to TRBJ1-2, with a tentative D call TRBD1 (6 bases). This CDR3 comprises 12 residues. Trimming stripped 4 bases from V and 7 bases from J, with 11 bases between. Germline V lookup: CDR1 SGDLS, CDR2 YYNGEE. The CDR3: CASSPQGGGYTF. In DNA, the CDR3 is TGTGCCAGCAGCCCTCAAGGGGGTGGCTACACCTTC.

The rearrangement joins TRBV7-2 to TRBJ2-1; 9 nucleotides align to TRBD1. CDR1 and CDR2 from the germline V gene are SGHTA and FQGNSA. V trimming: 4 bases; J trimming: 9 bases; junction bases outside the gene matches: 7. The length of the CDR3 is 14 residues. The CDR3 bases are TGTGCCAGCAGCTCGCGACAGGGGGTGAGTGAGCAGTTCTTC. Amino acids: CASSSRQGVSEQFF.

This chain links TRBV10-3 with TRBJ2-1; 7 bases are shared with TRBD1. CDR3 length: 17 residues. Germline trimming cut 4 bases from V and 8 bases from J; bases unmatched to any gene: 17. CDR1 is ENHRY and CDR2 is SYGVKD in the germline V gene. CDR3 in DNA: TGTGCCATCAGTGCCCCGGGACAGTCTAATGGGTACGATGAGCAGTTCTTC. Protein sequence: CAISAPGQSNGYDEQFF.

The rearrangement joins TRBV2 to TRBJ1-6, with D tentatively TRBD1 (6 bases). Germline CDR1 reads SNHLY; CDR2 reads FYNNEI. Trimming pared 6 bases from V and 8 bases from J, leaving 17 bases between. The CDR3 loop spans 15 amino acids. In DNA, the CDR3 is TGTGCCAGCAGCTTAACGGGGTCAGGGGATTCACCCCTCCACTTT. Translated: CASSLTGSGDSPLHF.

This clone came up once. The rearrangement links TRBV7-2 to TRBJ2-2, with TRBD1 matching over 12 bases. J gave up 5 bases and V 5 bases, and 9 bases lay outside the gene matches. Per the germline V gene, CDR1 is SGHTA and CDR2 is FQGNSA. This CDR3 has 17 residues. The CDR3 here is CASSRAGQGARTGELFF. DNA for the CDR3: TGTGCCAGCAGCCGGGCGGGACAGGGGGCGCGGACCGGGGAGCTGTTTTTT.

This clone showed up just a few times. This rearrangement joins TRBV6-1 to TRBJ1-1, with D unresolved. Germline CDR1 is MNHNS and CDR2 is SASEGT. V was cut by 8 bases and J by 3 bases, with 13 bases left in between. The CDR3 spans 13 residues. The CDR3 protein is CASRMEIYTEAFF. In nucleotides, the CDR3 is TGTGCCAGCCGTATGGAGATATACACTGAAGCTTTCTTT.

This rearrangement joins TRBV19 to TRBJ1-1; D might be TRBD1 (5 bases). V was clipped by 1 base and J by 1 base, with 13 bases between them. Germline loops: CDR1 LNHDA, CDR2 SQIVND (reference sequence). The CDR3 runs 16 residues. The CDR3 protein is CASSIGYRGKNTEAFF. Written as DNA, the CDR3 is TGTGCCAGTAGTATAGGTTATCGGGGGAAGAACACTGAAGCTTTCTTT.

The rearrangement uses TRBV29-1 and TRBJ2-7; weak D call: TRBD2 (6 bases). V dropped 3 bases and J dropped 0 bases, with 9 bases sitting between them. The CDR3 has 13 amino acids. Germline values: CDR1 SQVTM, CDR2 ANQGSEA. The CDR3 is CSVDGGSSYEQYF. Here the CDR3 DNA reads TGCAGCGTTGACGGGGGAAGCTCCTACGAGCAGTACTTC.